This T cell receptor beta chain is from a study of shared clonotypes between healthy human individuals. Trimming cost V 4 bases and J 2 bases, with 9 bases left between them. This CDR3 has 15 residues. Germline lookup yields CDR1 SNHLY and CDR2 FYNNEI. The repertoire was sequenced with immunoSEQ multiplex PCR; TCRdb's copy has only in-frame clones and lacks some. The data show about a million clones, about 72% seen once. This receptor was identified in a man between 18 and 35 years old in good health. Some clones in this sample may be carry-over from other donors' samples. The sequenced sample was memory CD4+ T cells from PBMCs. Subset noted: CD45RA-negative fraction. The chain has TRBV2 and TRBJ2-6, with a weak D call TRBD2 (5 bases). The CDR3 here is CASSAEEAGANVLTF. The CDR3, as DNA: TGTGCCAGCAGTGCCGAGGAGGCTGGGGCCAACGTCCTGACTTTC.